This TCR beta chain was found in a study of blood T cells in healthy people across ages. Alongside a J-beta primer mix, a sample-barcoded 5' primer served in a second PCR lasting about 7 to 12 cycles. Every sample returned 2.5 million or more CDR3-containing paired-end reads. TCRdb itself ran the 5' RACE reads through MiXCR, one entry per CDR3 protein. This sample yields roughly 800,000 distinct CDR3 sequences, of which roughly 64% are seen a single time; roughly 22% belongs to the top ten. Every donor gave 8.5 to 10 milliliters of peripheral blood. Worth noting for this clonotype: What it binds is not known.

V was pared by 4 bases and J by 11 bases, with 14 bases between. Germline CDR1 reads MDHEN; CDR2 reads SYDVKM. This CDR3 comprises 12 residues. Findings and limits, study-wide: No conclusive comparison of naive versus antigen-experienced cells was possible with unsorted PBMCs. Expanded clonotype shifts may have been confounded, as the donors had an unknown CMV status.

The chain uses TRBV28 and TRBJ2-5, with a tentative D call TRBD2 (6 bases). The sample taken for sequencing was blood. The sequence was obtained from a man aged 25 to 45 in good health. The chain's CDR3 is CASSWAPREQYF. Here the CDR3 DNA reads TGTGCCAGCAGTTGGGCCCCCCGGGAGCAGTACTTC.